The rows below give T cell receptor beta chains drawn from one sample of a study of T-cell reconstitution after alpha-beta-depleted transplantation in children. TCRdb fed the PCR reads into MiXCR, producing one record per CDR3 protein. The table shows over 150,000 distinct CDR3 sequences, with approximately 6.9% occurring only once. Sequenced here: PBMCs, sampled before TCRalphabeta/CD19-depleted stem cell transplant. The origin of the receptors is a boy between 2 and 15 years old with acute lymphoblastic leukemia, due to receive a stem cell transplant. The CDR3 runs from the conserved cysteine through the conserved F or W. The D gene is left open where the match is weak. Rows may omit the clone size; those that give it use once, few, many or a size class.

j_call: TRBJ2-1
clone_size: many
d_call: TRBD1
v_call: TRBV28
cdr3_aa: CASSQGGAWGQGPREQFF
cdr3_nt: TGTGCCAGCAGTCAAGGGGGGGCCTGGGGACAGGGCCCCAGGGAGCAGTTCTTC

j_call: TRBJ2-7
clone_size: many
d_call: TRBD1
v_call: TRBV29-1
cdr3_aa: CSVGNRGLSEQYF
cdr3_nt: TGCAGCGTCGGGAACAGGGGGCTGAGCGAGCAGTACTTC

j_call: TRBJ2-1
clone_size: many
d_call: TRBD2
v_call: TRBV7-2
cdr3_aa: CASSLGFGRAIDEQFF
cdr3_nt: TGTGCCAGCAGCTTAGGTTTCGGGAGGGCCATCGATGAGCAGTTCTTC

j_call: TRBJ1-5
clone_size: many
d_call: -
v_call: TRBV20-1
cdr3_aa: CSARPAGQNQPQHF
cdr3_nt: TGCAGTGCTAGGCCCGCAGGGCAGAATCAGCCCCAGCATTTT

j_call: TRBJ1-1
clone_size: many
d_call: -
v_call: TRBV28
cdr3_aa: CASTETGQANTEAFF
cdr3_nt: TGTGCCAGCACTGAAACAGGGCAAGCGAACACTGAAGCTTTCTTT

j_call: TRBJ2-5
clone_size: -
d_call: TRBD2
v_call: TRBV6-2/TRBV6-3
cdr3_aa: CASSSLLGAGGLRIETQYF
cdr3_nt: TGTGCCAGCAGTTCCCTCTTGGGAGCGGGGGGGCTGCGGATAGAGACCCAGTACTTC

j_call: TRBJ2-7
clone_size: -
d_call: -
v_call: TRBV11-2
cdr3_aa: CASSQEGARAYEQYF
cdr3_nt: TGTGCCAGCAGCCAGGAGGGGGCCAGAGCCTACGAGCAGTACTTC

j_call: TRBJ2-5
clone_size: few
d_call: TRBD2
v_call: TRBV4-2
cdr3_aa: CASSQVRGGRETQYF
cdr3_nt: TGTGCCAGCAGCCAAGTACGGGGGGGCAGAGAGACCCAGTACTTC

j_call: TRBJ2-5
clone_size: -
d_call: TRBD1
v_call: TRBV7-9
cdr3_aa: CASSRSGGSETQYF
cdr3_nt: TGTGCCAGCAGCCGATCAGGGGGTTCGGAGACCCAGTACTTC

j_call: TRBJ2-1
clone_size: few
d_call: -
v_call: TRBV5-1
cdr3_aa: CASSFSGRTVVDEQFF
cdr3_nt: TGCGCCAGCAGCTTCTCTGGGCGCACGGTAGTCGATGAGCAGTTCTTC

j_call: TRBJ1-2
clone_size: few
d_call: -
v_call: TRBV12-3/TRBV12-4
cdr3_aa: CASSPGQTKNYGYTF
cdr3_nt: TGTGCCAGCAGCCCCGGACAGACGAAAAACTATGGCTACACCTTC

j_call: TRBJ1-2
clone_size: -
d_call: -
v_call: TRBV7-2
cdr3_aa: CASSIKGANYGYTF
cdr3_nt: TGTGCCAGCAGCATAAAGGGCGCTAACTATGGCTACACCTTC

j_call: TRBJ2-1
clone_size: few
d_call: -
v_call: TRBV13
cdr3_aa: CASRPGLNIHNEQFF
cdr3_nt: TGTGCCAGCAGGCCGGGACTTAACATCCACAATGAGCAGTTCTTC

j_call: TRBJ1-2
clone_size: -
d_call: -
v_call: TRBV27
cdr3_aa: CASSERTGNPLDGYTF
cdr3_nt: TGTGCCAGCAGCGAAAGAACAGGGAACCCTTTGGATGGCTACACCTTC

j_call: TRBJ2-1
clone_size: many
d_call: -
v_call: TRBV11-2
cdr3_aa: CASSLAGQSEQFF
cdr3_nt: TGTGCCAGCAGCTTAGCGGGCCAGAGTGAGCAGTTCTTC

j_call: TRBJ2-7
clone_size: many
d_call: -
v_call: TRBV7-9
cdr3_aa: CASSKGLLSSYEQYF
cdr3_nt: TGTGCCAGCAGCAAGGGACTCCTGAGCTCCTACGAGCAGTACTTC

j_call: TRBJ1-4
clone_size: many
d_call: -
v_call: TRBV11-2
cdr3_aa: CASTPRVSGEKLFF
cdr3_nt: TGTGCCAGCACCCCCAGGGTGTCCGGTGAAAAACTGTTTTTT

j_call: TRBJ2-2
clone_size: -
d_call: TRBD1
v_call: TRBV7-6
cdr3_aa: CASSFPGQGRITGELFF
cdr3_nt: TGTGCCAGCAGTTTCCCCGGACAGGGGCGAATCACCGGGGAGCTGTTTTTT

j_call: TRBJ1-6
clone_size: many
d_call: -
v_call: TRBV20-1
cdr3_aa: CSAGIWGFNSPLHF
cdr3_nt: TGCAGTGCTGGGATTTGGGGTTTTAATTCACCCCTCCACTTT

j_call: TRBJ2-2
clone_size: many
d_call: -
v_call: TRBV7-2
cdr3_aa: CASSPGGFEGELFF
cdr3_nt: TGTGCCAGCAGCCCAGGAGGCTTTGAAGGGGAGCTGTTTTTT

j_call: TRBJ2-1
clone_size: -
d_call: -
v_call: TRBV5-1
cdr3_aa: CASSDEAGDEEFF
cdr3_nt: TGCGCCAGCAGCGACGAGGCCGGGGATGAGGAGTTCTTC

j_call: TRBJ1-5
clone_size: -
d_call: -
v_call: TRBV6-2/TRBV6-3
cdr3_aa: CASSYPTDNQPQHF
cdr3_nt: TGTGCCAGCAGTTACCCGACAGACAATCAGCCCCAGCATTTT

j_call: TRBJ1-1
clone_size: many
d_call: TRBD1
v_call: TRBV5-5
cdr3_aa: CASLGTGVTEAFF
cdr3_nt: TGTGCCAGCCTAGGGACAGGGGTCACTGAAGCTTTCTTT

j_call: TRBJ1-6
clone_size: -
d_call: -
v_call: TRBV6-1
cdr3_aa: CASSLGGGHSPLHF
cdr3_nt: TGTGCCAGCAGTCTAGGAGGGGGGCATTCACCCCTCCACTTT

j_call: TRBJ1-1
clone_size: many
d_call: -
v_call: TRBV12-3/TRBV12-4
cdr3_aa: CASSSRESTEAFF
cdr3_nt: TGTGCCAGCAGTAGCAGGGAGAGCACTGAAGCTTTCTTT

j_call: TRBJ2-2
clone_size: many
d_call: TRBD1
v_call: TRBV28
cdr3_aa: CASSPGTGPLIGELFF
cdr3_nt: TGTGCCAGCAGTCCGGGGACAGGTCCCCTGATAGGGGAGCTGTTTTTT

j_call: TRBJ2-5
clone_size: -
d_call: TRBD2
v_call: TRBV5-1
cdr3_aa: CASSLTSGGETQYF
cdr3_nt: TGCGCCAGCAGCTTGACTAGCGGGGGAGAGACCCAGTACTTC

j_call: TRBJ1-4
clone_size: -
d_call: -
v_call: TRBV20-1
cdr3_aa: CSARQPTVSPQKLFF
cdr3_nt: TGCAGTGCTAGACAACCGACAGTATCCCCTCAAAAACTGTTTTTT

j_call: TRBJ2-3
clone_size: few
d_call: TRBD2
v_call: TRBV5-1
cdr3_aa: CASSSGLAGGHYSDTQYF
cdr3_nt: TGCGCCAGCAGCTCCGGACTAGCGGGGGGGCACTACTCAGATACGCAGTATTTT

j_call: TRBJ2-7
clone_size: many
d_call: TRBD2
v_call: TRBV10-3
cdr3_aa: CAISATSDSEQYF
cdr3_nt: TGTGCCATCAGTGCAACTAGCGATTCCGAGCAGTACTTC

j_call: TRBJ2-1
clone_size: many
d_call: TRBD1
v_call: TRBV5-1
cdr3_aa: CASSSLRTGDNEQFF
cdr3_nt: TGCGCCAGCAGCTCCCTTCGGACAGGTGACAATGAGCAGTTCTTC

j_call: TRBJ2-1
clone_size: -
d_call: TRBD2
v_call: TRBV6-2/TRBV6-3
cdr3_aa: CASSWRTSGRSSYNEQFF
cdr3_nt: TGTGCCAGCAGTTGGCGGACTAGCGGTAGAAGCTCCTACAATGAGCAGTTCTTC

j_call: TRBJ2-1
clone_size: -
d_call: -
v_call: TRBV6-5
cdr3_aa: CASSYPGRVNEQFF
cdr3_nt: TGTGCCAGCAGTTACCCCGGACGCGTCAATGAGCAGTTCTTC

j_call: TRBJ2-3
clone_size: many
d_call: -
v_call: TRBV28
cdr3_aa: CASIPTLGEGTDTQYF
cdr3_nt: TGTGCCAGCATCCCCACGCTTGGGGAGGGCACAGATACGCAGTATTTT

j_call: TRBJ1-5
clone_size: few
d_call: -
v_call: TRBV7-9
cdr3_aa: CASGYGFDQPQHF
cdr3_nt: TGTGCCAGCGGCTACGGTTTTGATCAGCCCCAGCATTTT

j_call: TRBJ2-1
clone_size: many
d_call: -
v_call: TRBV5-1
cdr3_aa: CASSRRGGQSHNEQFF
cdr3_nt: TGCGCCAGCAGCCGCAGAGGAGGGCAATCCCACAATGAGCAGTTCTTC